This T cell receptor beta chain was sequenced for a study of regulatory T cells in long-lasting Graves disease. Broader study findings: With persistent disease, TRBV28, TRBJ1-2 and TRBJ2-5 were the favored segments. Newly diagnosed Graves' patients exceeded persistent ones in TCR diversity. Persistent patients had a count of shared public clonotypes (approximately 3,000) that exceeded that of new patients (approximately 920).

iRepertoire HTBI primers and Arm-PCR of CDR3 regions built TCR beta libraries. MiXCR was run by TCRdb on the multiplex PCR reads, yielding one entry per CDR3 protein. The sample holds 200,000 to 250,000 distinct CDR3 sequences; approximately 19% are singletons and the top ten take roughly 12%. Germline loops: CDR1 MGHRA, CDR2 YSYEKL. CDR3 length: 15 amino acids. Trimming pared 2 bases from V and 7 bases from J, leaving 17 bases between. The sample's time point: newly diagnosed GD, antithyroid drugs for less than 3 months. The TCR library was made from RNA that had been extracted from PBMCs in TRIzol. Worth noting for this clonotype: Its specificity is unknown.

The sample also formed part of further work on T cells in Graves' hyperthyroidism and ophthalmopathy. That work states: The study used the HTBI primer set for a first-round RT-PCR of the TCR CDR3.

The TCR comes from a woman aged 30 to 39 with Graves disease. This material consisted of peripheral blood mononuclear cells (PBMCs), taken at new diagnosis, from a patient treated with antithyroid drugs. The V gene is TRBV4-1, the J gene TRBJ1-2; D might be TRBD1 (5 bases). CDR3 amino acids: CASSQTETAGLGYTF. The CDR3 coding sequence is TGCGCCAGCAGCCAAACCGAGACAGCGGGGCTTGGCTACACCTTC.